Following are 17 T cell receptor beta chains from one sample sequenced in a study of T cells in Graves' hyperthyroidism and ophthalmopathy (dated by TCRdb to the late 2010s). The library was obtained by multiplex PCR. The sequencer was an Illumina HiSeq 2000. Amplification of TCR beta CDR3 regions was carried out from RNA transcripts. A first-round RT-PCR of the TCR CDR3 used the HTBI primer set with the Qiagen OneStep RT-PCR kit. Clones were called with MiXCR by TCRdb after fastp trimmed the public reads at Q25, and only in-frame beta chains were retained. Each entry is one CDR3 protein sequence, shown with its most common DNA and genes. In all, the sample holds hundreds of thousands of distinct CDR3 sequences, and 35% to 55% of those were seen once. Approximately 8.2% of the sample goes to the ten largest clones. The sample comprised peripheral blood or thyroid tissue (not recorded which). The source is a woman in her late teens or twenties with Graves' hyperthyroidism. Donor details come from another sample of the same person, matched by shared clones.

This clonotype was detected only a few times. The rearrangement links TRBV9 to TRBJ2-2; 8 bases agree with TRBD2. The CDR3 consists of 16 residues. Germline V gene sequence: CDR1 SGDLS, CDR2 YYNGEE. V was pared by 0 bases and J by 5 bases, with 6 bases of the junction left unmatched. The chain's CDR3 is CASSVEAGGGTGELFF. CDR3 nucleotides: TGTGCCAGCAGCGTAGAGGCGGGAGGAGGGACCGGGGAGCTGTTTTTT.

V usage is TRBV29-1 and J usage is TRBJ2-7, with TRBD1 matching over 7 bases. Germline CDR1 reads SQVTM; CDR2 reads ANQGSEA. V trimming: 4 bases; J trimming: 3 bases; junction bases outside the gene matches: 6. The CDR3 is made up of 13 amino acids. The CDR3 nucleotides read TGCAGCGTTGTTACAGGGGAATTCTACGAGCAGTACTTC. As protein: CSVVTGEFYEQYF.

Ten or more counts support this clonotype. The chain employs TRBV29-1 and TRBJ2-2; 8 bases map to TRBD2. Germline V gene sequence: CDR1 SQVTM, CDR2 ANQGSEA. Trimming removed 4 bases from V and 5 bases from J; junction bases left unmatched: 6. The CDR3 length is 14 residues. CDR3 in DNA: TGCAGCGTTGGTCATCGGGAGGGTACCGGGGAGCTGTTTTTT. This translates into CSVGHREGTGELFF.

This clonotype has ten or more counts. The CDR3 loop is CATQGVGETQYF. CDR3 in DNA: TGTGCCACCCAGGGGGTTGGCGAGACCCAGTACTTC. The chain carries TRBV24-1 and TRBJ2-5, with TRBD1 matching over 7 bases. Germline CDR1 and CDR2: KGHDR and SFDVKD. This CDR3 spans 12 amino acids. V shed 9 bases and J 5 bases; nucleotides not matched to a gene: 5.

Comment on this clonotype: Germline and junction disagree at one end, which may indicate a read error. V and J are TRBV10-3 and TRBJ2-7; D ambiguous. From germline, CDR1 is ENHRY and CDR2 SYGVKD. The CDR3 covers 15 residues. The CDR3 is CASSYLAGIDYEQYF. CDR3 coding DNA: TGTGCCAGCAGTTATTTGGCCGGAATAGACTACGAGCAGTACTTC.

The rearrangement links TRBV7-2 to TRBJ1-4, with D uncertain. The germline V gene encodes CDR1 SGHTA and CDR2 FQGNSA. CDR3 length equals 15 residues. The ends were cut back, 5 bases at V and 3 bases at J, with 13 bases in the middle. The CDR3 nucleotides read TGTGCCAGCAGCATCGACGGAAGAGCTAATGAAAAACTGTTTTTT. Residues: CASSIDGRANEKLFF. Combining the CDR3 with reference TRBV7-2 and TRBJ1-4 gives the whole variable domain GAGVSQSPSNKVTEKGKDVELRCDPISGHTALYWYRQSLGQGLEFLIYFQGNSAPDKSGLPSDRFSAERTGGSVSTLTIQRTQQEDSAVYLCASSIDGRANEKLFFGSGTQLSVL.

The chain joins TRBV12-3 or TRBV12-4 to TRBJ2-7; 7 bases are shared with TRBD1. V dropped 5 bases and J dropped 0; count of bases not matched to a gene: 7. This CDR3 is 15 amino acids long. CDR3 amino acids: CASSIRTGRSYEQYF. The CDR3 DNA is TGTGCCAGCAGTATTAGGACAGGCCGCTCCTACGAGCAGTACTTC.

This clonotype was detected a few times. This chain's CDR3 is CASSHRTRNPYEQYF. Written as DNA, the CDR3 is TGTGCCAGCAGCCATAGGACTAGAAATCCCTACGAGCAGTACTTC. The rearrangement links TRBV7-9 to TRBJ2-7, with TRBD2 matching over 7 bases. The CDR3 consists of 15 residues. Per germline, CDR1 SEHNR and CDR2 FQNEAQ (reference sequence). The V and J ends lost 5 bases and 2 bases, in that order; junction bases with no gene match: 9.

The rearrangement joins TRBV29-1 to TRBJ2-5; 8 bases agree with TRBD1. The germline V gene has CDR1 SQVTM and CDR2 ANQGSEA. With V trimmed by 5 bases and J by 4 bases, 6 bases remained unmatched. The CDR3 runs to 13 residues. The CDR3 reads CSVRRGRGETQYF. CDR3 coding DNA: TGCAGCGTTCGCAGGGGGCGGGGAGAGACCCAGTACTTC.

This rearrangement joins TRBV7-8 to TRBJ1-6; 11 nucleotides align to TRBD1. The ends lost 5 bases at V and 10 bases at J; junction bases unmatched: 7. The CDR3 has 15 amino acids. Germline CDR1 SGHVS, CDR2 FQNEAQ. In DNA form, the CDR3 reads TGTGCCAGCAGCGAGCGGACAGGGGGCTTATCACCCCTCCACTTT. Translated, it gives CASSERTGGLSPLHF.

The chain employs TRBV24-1 and TRBJ1-1; TRBD1 aligns across 9 bases. V lost 4 bases and J lost 5; bases outside the gene matches: 7. Germline CDR1 reads KGHDR; CDR2 reads SFDVKD. This CDR3 has 15 amino acids. The chain's CDR3 is CATSDSGQGGTEAFF. Written as DNA, the CDR3 is TGTGCCACCAGTGACTCGGGACAGGGAGGGACTGAAGCTTTCTTT.

The chain is built from TRBV7-8 and TRBJ1-5; D not resolved. The V end was cut by 2 bases, the J end by 1 base, with 9 bases between. CDR1 and CDR2 (germline): SGHVS, FQNEAQ. The CDR3 is made up of 15 amino acids. CDR3 nucleotides: TGTGCCAGCAGCTTATTACGGATGAGCAATCAGCCCCAGCATTTT. This encodes CASSLLRMSNQPQHF.

There are a few counts of this clonotype. This rearrangement joins TRBV9 to TRBJ2-7; 8 bases match TRBD1. The CDR3 runs to 17 residues. V gave up 3 bases and J gave up 13 bases; unmatched junction bases: 24. Germline V gene lookup returns CDR1 SGDLS and CDR2 YYNGEE. The chain's CDR3 is CASSARGTGTGQREPYF. The CDR3 coding sequence is TGTGCCAGCAGCGCGCGCGGAACCGGGACAGGTCAAAGAGAGCCCTACTTC.

This clonotype came up many times. The junction differs from germline at one of its ends, possibly a read error. This chain connects TRBV2 to TRBJ1-5; D might be TRBD1 (6 bases). The CDR3 runs to 15 residues. Germline CDR1 reads SNHLY; CDR2 reads FYNNEI. The CDR3 loop is CASSPTLGGNQPQHF. As DNA, the CDR3 is TGTGCCAGCTCACCAACCCTCGGGGGCAACCAGCCCCAGCATTTT.

The count of this clonotype is one. J is TRBJ1-1 and V is TRBV10-3, with 8 nucleotides matching TRBD1. J was trimmed by 2 bases and V by 7 bases; bases with no gene match: 9. This CDR3 comprises 15 residues. Germline V CDR1 and CDR2: ENHRY, SYGVKD. In nucleotides, the CDR3 is TGTGCCATCACCCCGGGACAGGCCGTCAACACTGAAGCTTTCTTT. It is translated as CAITPGQAVNTEAFF.

The gene calls are TRBV29-1 and TRBJ2-3, with D hard to call. Germline lookup yields CDR1 SQVTM and CDR2 ANQGSEA. Trimming removed 4 bases from V and 5 bases from J, with 13 bases in between. CDR3 size: 13 residues. CDR3 sequence reads: CSVVMWGIDTQYF. Written as DNA, the CDR3 is TGCAGCGTTGTAATGTGGGGTATAGATACGCAGTATTTT.

The chain employs TRBV5-1 and TRBJ1-1; TRBD1 matches 11 bases. Germline V gene data show CDR1 as SGHRS and CDR2 as YFSETQ. The CDR3 totals 16 residues. With 0 bases clipped from V and 4 bases from J, the junction kept 5 bases outside the gene matches. CDR3 coding DNA: TGCGCCAGCAGCTTGGGGACAGGGGGCGTCGGCACTGAAGCTTTCTTT. This codes for CASSLGTGGVGTEAFF.